The 3 T cell receptor beta chains listed next were all sequenced from one sample in a study of shared clonotypes between healthy human individuals. Some clones are missing from TCRdb's copy, which holds only in-frame ones; the method was immunoSEQ multiplex PCR. The repertoire holds roughly 500,000 clones, with 90% to 97% as singletons. The sample consisted of naive CD4+ T cells sorted from blood. Specified subset: CD45RA+ positively selected. These receptors all stem from a woman aged 25-40 years in good health.

The chain joins TRBV13 to TRBJ1-2; TRBD1 aligns across 8 bases. CDR3 size: 14 residues. Trimming cost V 9 bases and J 7 bases; bases outside gene matches: 13. The germline CDR1 and CDR2 sequences are PRHDT and FYEKMQ (reference sequence). The CDR3 sequence: CASTGQALRSGYTF. The CDR3 DNA sequence: TGTGCCAGTACGGGACAGGCCCTTCGGTCTGGCTACACCTTC.

The chain joins TRBV5-1 to TRBJ1-2, with a weak D call TRBD1 (5 bases). This CDR3 has 15 residues. The V and J ends lost 0 bases and 8 bases respectively, with 17 bases between them. Germline loops: CDR1 SGHRS, CDR2 YFSETQ. The CDR3 region has the DNA TGCGCCAGCAGCTTGGCGGCAGGGATATCGAGAGGCTACACCTTC. This gives the protein CASSLAAGISRGYTF.

The chain employs TRBV2 and TRBJ2-2, with no clear D. This CDR3 contains 16 residues. Trimming shortened V by 7 bases and J by 7 bases, and 22 bases separated the two germline ends. Germline V lookup: CDR1 SNHLY, CDR2 FYNNEI. CDR3 bases: TGTGCCAGCAATAAGGGTTCCGGCTCGTCTAGCGGGGAGCTGTTTTTT. It yields the protein CASNKGSGSSSGELFF. The whole variable domain, filled in from reference TRBV2 and TRBJ2-2, reads EPEVTQTPSHQVTQMGQEVILRCVPISNHLYFYWYRQILGQKVEFLVSFYNNEISEKSEIFDDQFSVERPDGSNFTLKIRSTKLEDSAMYFCASNKGSGSSSGELFFGEGSRLTVL.